Listed below are T cell receptor beta chains from one sample, sequenced in a study of T cell changes during pregnancy in multiple sclerosis. Some clones are missing from TCRdb's copy, which holds only in-frame ones; the method was immunoSEQ multiplex PCR. The sample includes tens of thousands of clones, about nine tenths of them seen just once. This specimen was CD8+ T cells from peripheral blood mononuclear cells, taken in the first trimester of pregnancy. Receptors were obtained from a female donor with multiple sclerosis, enrolled in a pregnancy study. CDR3s include the opening cysteine and the closing phenylalanine or tryptophan. The D gene is left open where the match is weak. Size values are once, few and many counts, or a class for expanded clones, and some rows have none.

V,D,J,size,DNA,CDR3
TRBV12-5,TRBD2,TRBJ2-5,NA,TGTGCTAGTGGTTTGTTCTATACCAGTTTTGGACTAGCGGCTCAAGAGACCCAGTACTTC,CASGLFYTSFGLAAQETQYF
TRBV6-4,TRBD2,TRBJ2-1,NA,TGTGCCAGCAGTGCCGGGACTAGCGACAACAATGAGCAGTTCTTC,CASSAGTSDNNEQFF
TRBV5-1,NA,TRBJ1-1,NA,TGCGCCAGCAGCTCTATCCGAAGGGGGGGTCACACTGAAGCTTTCTTT,CASSSIRRGGHTEAFF
TRBV2,NA,TRBJ1-4,NA,TGTGCCAGCAGTGAAGCGGAGGCGGGGATAGGTGAAAAACTGTTTTTT,CASSEAEAGIGEKLFF
TRBV7-9,TRBD1,TRBJ2-5,NA,TGTGCCAGCAGCCAAAACGACAGGGGTCGTAGGTACTTC,CASSQNDRGRRYF
TRBV7-3,TRBD2,TRBJ2-1,NA,TGTGCCAGCAGCTCGAGCGGGAGGGGCAATGAGCAGTTCTTC,CASSSSGRGNEQFF
TRBV4-1,TRBD1,TRBJ1-1,NA,TGCGCCAGCAGCCAAGTCCTGGGACAGGGTCGATCTGAAGCTTTCTTT,CASSQVLGQGRSEAFF
TRBV27,NA,TRBJ1-1,NA,TGTGCCAGCAGTCCCCTGGAGGGTGGGGAAGCTTTCTTT,CASSPLEGGEAFF
TRBV5-4,NA,TRBJ2-5,NA,TGTGCCAGCTCCACAGGAACTCCTCAAGAGACCCAGTACTTC,CASSTGTPQETQYF
TRBV2,TRBD2,TRBJ2-7,NA,TGTGCCAGCAGTGAAGTGGCGGGGGATTACGAGCAGTACTTC,CASSEVAGDYEQYF
TRBV5-4,TRBD2,TRBJ2-2,NA,TGTGCCAGCAGCTTGGAGGTTAGCGGGAGCGCCGGGGAGCTGTTTTTT,CASSLEVSGSAGELFF
TRBV4-1,TRBD1,TRBJ2-7,NA,TGCGCCAGCAGCCAAGAGACCACAGGGGCGACCTCCTACGAGCAGTACTTC,CASSQETTGATSYEQYF
TRBV19,TRBD1,TRBJ2-5,NA,TGTGCCAGTAGCGGGACAGAGTTGTACCAAGAGACCCAGTACTTC,CASSGTELYQETQYF
TRBV25-1,NA,TRBJ2-7,NA,TGTGCCAGCAGTGATCCATCAGGGGAGTCCTCCGAGCAGTACTTC,CASSDPSGESSEQYF
TRBV6-1,NA,TRBJ2-1,NA,TGTGCCAGCAGCCCGACGGGGTATGAGCAGTTCTTC,CASSPTGYEQFF
TRBV5-4,TRBD1,TRBJ2-5,NA,TGTGCCAGCAGATCAATCGGGACAGGGGTCCAAGAGACCCAGTACTTC,CASRSIGTGVQETQYF
TRBV11-2,NA,TRBJ2-7,NA,TGTGCCAGCAGCTTAACCCAGCGGGCCTCGGTCGAGCAGTACTTC,CASSLTQRASVEQYF
TRBV7-9,TRBD1,TRBJ2-7,NA,TGTGCCAGCAGTTGGGGGCAGGGGGCCTACGAGCAGTACTTC,CASSWGQGAYEQYF
TRBV10-3,TRBD1,TRBJ1-4,NA,TGTGCCATCAGCCCTCGACAGGGTGAAAAACTGTTTTTT,CAISPRQGEKLFF
TRBV28,NA,TRBJ2-7,NA,TGTGCCAGCAGATCCCCGGGAGCGTTAGAATTTTCCTACGAGCAGTACTTC,CASRSPGALEFSYEQYF
TRBV27,NA,TRBJ2-7,NA,TGTGCCAGCAGTTCGATCCACGTTGAGACAGCATTTAGTCCCTACGAGCAGTACTTC,CASSSIHVETAFSPYEQYF
TRBV12-5,TRBD2,TRBJ2-7,NA,TGTGCTAGTGCCCCCAGCGGGATCCCCAACGAGCAGTACTTC,CASAPSGIPNEQYF
TRBV9,NA,TRBJ2-2,NA,TGTGCCAGCAGCGTAGCGGCCGGGGAGCTGTTTTTT,CASSVAAGELFF
TRBV7-9,NA,TRBJ2-3,NA,TGTGCCAGCAGCTTAGAGTCACTAGGATTAGGCACAGATACGCAGTATTTT,CASSLESLGLGTDTQYF
TRBV5-6,TRBD1,TRBJ2-1,NA,TGTGCCAGCAGCTTTACAGGGGTCAGTGAGCAGTTCTTC,CASSFTGVSEQFF
TRBV28,NA,TRBJ2-1,NA,TGTGCCAGCAGCCTAGCGATCTCCTACAATGAGCAGTTCTTC,CASSLAISYNEQFF
TRBV5-1,TRBD2,TRBJ2-7,NA,TGCGCCAGCAGCCTTACTAGCGGGAGGGCACTTTACGAGCAGTACTTC,CASSLTSGRALYEQYF
TRBV7-3,TRBD2,TRBJ2-1,NA,TGTGCCAGCAGCACAGGACTAGCGGGATTCGATCTCAATGAGCAGTTCTTC,CASSTGLAGFDLNEQFF
TRBV27,NA,TRBJ2-7,NA,TGTGCCAGCAAGATAAACGCGGGCTACGAGCAGTACTTC,CASKINAGYEQYF
TRBV6-1,TRBD1,TRBJ2-7,NA,TGTGCCAGCAGTGTCCGGGACAGGGGCTACGAGCAGTACTTC,CASSVRDRGYEQYF
TRBV28,NA,TRBJ1-5,NA,TGTGCCAGCAGTTTGTCGGGGAATAGCAATCAGCCCCAGCATTTT,CASSLSGNSNQPQHF
TRBV10-1,NA,TRBJ2-2,NA,TGCGCCAGCAGTGAATCAGGGGTTGGCACCGGGGAGCTGTTTTTT,CASSESGVGTGELFF
TRBV4-3,TRBD2,TRBJ2-7,NA,TGCGCCAGCAGCCAAGCGCTTCTAGCGGGAACCCTCTCCTACGAGCAGTACTTC,CASSQALLAGTLSYEQYF
TRBV6-6,NA,TRBJ2-2,once,TGTGCCAGCAGTTATTCGGTCTTACTCACCGGGGAGCTGTTTTTT,CASSYSVLLTGELFF
TRBV27,NA,TRBJ2-7,NA,TGTGCCAGCAGTTTACGCGGAGCATCCTACGAGCAGTACTTC,CASSLRGASYEQYF
TRBV18,NA,TRBJ2-1,NA,TGTGCCAGCTCACCACTACGGACAGAGTACAATGAGCAGTTCTTC,CASSPLRTEYNEQFF
TRBV9,TRBD1,TRBJ2-1,NA,TGTGCCAGCAGCGGCTCCAGGGGGAATGAGCAGTTCTTC,CASSGSRGNEQFF
TRBV9,TRBD2,TRBJ2-7,once,TGTGCCAGCAGCGTGGGACTAGCGGATACCTACGAGCAGTACTTC,CASSVGLADTYEQYF
TRBV28,NA,TRBJ2-1,once,TGTGCCGTTAGAGGGTACAATGAGCAGTTCTTC,CAVRGYNEQFF
TRBV6-1,TRBD1,TRBJ2-7,NA,TGTGCCAGCAGTGAGCACAGGGGGCTTAACGAGCAGTACTTC,CASSEHRGLNEQYF
TRBV7-9,TRBD1,TRBJ2-4,NA,TGTGCCAGCAGCCACCGGGACAGTCAAAACATTCAGTACTTC,CASSHRDSQNIQYF
TRBV19,NA,TRBJ2-5,many,TGTGCCAGTAGTACGGCGGCTCAAGAGACCCAGTACTTC,CASSTAAQETQYF
TRBV2,NA,TRBJ2-3,NA,TGTGCCAGCAGTGACAGGGCGGCAGATACGCAGTATTTT,CASSDRAADTQYF
TRBV6-5,NA,TRBJ2-7,NA,TGTGCCAGCAGTTACTCGAAGAGCTACGAGCAGTACTTC,CASSYSKSYEQYF
TRBV9,TRBD2,TRBJ2-7,NA,TGTGCCAGCAGCGCGGGGGACTATCCCTACGAGCAGTACTTC,CASSAGDYPYEQYF
TRBV2,NA,TRBJ2-7,NA,TGTGCCAGCAACCGACTGGCGGCCTACGAGCAGTACTTC,CASNRLAAYEQYF
TRBV7-8,TRBD2,TRBJ2-7,NA,TGTGCCAGCAGCCCCGCGGGGGGCAGCTACGAGCAGTACTTC,CASSPAGGSYEQYF
TRBV16,NA,TRBJ2-5,NA,TGTGCCAGCAGCCAATCGGCGGGGCCAGAGACCCAGTACTTC,CASSQSAGPETQYF
TRBV2,TRBD2,TRBJ2-7,once,TGTGCCAGCAGTATCGGACTAGCGGGAGGAGCCTACGAGCAGTACTTC,CASSIGLAGGAYEQYF
TRBV10-1,NA,TRBJ2-3,NA,TGCGCCAGCAGTGATATCTCTAGGGGTGATCCAGATACGCAGTATTTT,CASSDISRGDPDTQYF